This T cell receptor (beta chain) was obtained from a study of T cells in Graves' hyperthyroidism and ophthalmopathy. The CDR3 regions of TCR beta were amplified from RNA transcripts. The HTBI set primed first-round TCR CDR3 RT-PCR. TCRdb analysed the multiplex PCR reads with MiXCR anew, one entry per CDR3 protein. The sample contains 500,000 to 600,000 distinct CDR3 sequences, just under 20% of which appear only once. Germline assignment: CDR1 SEHNR and CDR2 FQNEAQ (reference sequence). The CDR3 totals 15 residues. Trimming cost V 5 bases and J 0 bases, with 13 bases left between them. This clonotype was seen many times. The PBMCs had their origin in 10 ml of fresh peripheral blood.

This TCR derives from a man aged 40-50 years with Graves' ophthalmopathy. The chain recombines TRBV7-9 with TRBJ1-1, with a weak D call TRBD1 (5 bases). Sequenced material: blood. CDR3 in DNA: TGTGCCAGCAGCGCACCCAGGGATTTGAACACTGAAGCTTTCTTT. Amino acid sequence: CASSAPRDLNTEAFF.